One sample yielded the 13 T cell receptor beta chains listed below, sequenced in a study of cytomegalovirus exposure and HLA in healthy donors. The protocol was immunoSEQ multiplex PCR, while the TCRdb copy is restricted to in-frame clones and leaves out a portion. The table lists 95,000 to 150,000 clones, roughly 88% of them singletons. Sequenced sample: PBMCs. The receptors come from a woman aged 18-29 years in good health and CMV-seropositive.

The genes are TRBV9 and TRBJ1-3; D gene unclear. Per the germline V gene, CDR1 is SGDLS and CDR2 is YYNGEE. The CDR3 has 17 amino acids. The ends were cut back, 7 bases at V and 0 bases at J, with 20 bases in the middle. Here the CDR3 DNA reads TGTGCCAGCGGACTCAGGCCTTCCACAAGCTCTGGAAACACCATATATTTT. Its protein is CASGLRPSTSSGNTIYF.

The chain has TRBV7-3 and TRBJ2-1; 7 bases line up with TRBD1. Germline V CDR1 and CDR2: SGHTA, FQGTGA. The CDR3 extends over 17 amino acids. With V trimmed by 9 bases and J by 2 bases, 16 bases remained unmatched. CDR3 amino acids: CASRSWKRQGPYNEQFF. CDR3 nucleotide sequence: TGTGCCAGTCGAAGCTGGAAGAGACAGGGACCCTACAATGAGCAGTTCTTC.

This chain links TRBV19 with TRBJ1-1; D gene ambiguous. The V and J ends lost 4 bases and 5 bases respectively, with 11 bases between them. This CDR3 spans 13 amino acids. Germline-derived CDR1 and CDR2 are LNHDA and SQIVND (reference sequence). The CDR3 loop reads CASSTYRETEAFF. The CDR3 region has the DNA TGTGCCAGTAGTACTTACCGGGAGACTGAAGCTTTCTTT.

V and J are TRBV2 and TRBJ2-5, with 7 nucleotides matching TRBD1. This CDR3 has 13 residues. Germline CDR1 is SNHLY and CDR2 is FYNNEI. The J segment lost 4 bases and the V segment lost 6 bases, leaving 5 bases of the junction unmatched. The CDR3 DNA is TGTGCCAGCAGGCTGACAGGGTTAGAGACCCAGTACTTC. Translation: CASRLTGLETQYF.

The chain carries TRBV27 and TRBJ2-1; no definite D call. CDR1 and CDR2 from the germline V gene are MNHEY and SMNVEV (reference sequence). The V gene lost 8 bases and the J gene lost 3 bases, with 8 bases spanning the gap. The CDR3 is 12 amino acids. Written as DNA, the CDR3 is TGTGCCAGCGGTAAGAGCTACAATGAGCAGTTCTTC. Translation gives CASGKSYNEQFF.

This clone came up once. The chain links TRBV5-4 to TRBJ2-3, with 9 bases aligning to TRBD1. Losses at the gene ends were 1 base for V and 3 bases for J; bases not matched to a gene: 3. Germline CDR1 is SGHNT and CDR2 is YYREEE (reference sequence). This CDR3 is 15 amino acids long. CDR3: CASSLWGQGTDTQYF. The CDR3 bases are TGTGCCAGCAGCTTGTGGGGACAGGGAACAGATACGCAGTATTTT.

This clone was seen a few times. The V and J genes are TRBV6-5 and TRBJ1-2; D is ambiguous. Trimming removed 7 bases at V and 8 bases at J, with 14 bases between. The germline V gene has CDR1 MNHEY and CDR2 SVGAGI. The CDR3 covers 12 residues. Here the CDR3 reads CASISPMRGYTF. The CDR3 DNA follows: TGTGCCAGCATCTCTCCGATGAGGGGCTACACCTTC.

The rearrangement joins TRBV27 to TRBJ1-1; D call uncertain. Trimming shortened V by 4 bases and J by 5 bases, and 14 bases separated the two germline ends. The CDR3 sequence is 14 residues long. CDR1 and CDR2 (germline): MNHEY, SMNVEV (reference sequence). DNA for the CDR3: TGTGCCAGCAGTTCCCTGGGAGGGAGGACTGAAGCTTTCTTT. It codes for CASSSLGGRTEAFF.

This chain joins TRBV7-8 and TRBJ2-3; 8 bases align to TRBD2. CDR3 length: 16 amino acids. The V gene's germline CDR1 is SGHVS and CDR2 FQNEAQ. With 1 base clipped from V and 8 bases from J, the junction kept 11 bases outside the gene matches. The CDR3: CASSLVSGRALGTQYF. The CDR3 DNA sequence: TGTGCCAGCAGCTTAGTATCCGGGAGGGCCTTAGGTACGCAGTATTTT.

The rearrangement joins TRBV10-3 to TRBJ1-1; possible D gene TRBD1, 6 bases. Trimming left V 0 bases short and J 1 base short, with 9 bases between. The CDR3 contains 15 residues. CDR1 is ENHRY and CDR2 is SYGVKD in the germline V gene. The CDR3 reads CAISESTGGNTEAFF. DNA of the CDR3: TGTGCCATCAGTGAGTCGACAGGTGGGAACACTGAAGCTTTCTTT.

V gene TRBV11-2 combines with J gene TRBJ2-7, with 11 bases aligning to TRBD2. The germline gives CDR1 SGHAT, CDR2 FQNNGV. J lost 3 bases, V lost 7 bases, and 8 bases had no gene match. This CDR3 is built from 15 residues. CDR3 residues: CASNKLAGGSYEQYF. Here the CDR3 DNA reads TGTGCCAGCAACAAGCTAGCGGGAGGAAGCTACGAGCAGTACTTC.

The rearrangement joins TRBV6-1 to TRBJ1-4, with TRBD1 identical over 7 bases. The CDR3 spans 13 residues. Germline assignment: CDR1 MNHNS and CDR2 SASEGT. The junction had 6 bases not matched to a gene; V was cut back by 6 bases and J by 8 bases. CDR3 nucleotide sequence: TGTGCCAGCAGAGACAGGGCCAACGAAAAACTGTTTTTT. This gives the protein CASRDRANEKLFF.

In this sample, this clone turned up once. DNA of the CDR3: TGTGCCAGCAGTGACAGGGGGGCCTACAATGAGCAGTTCTTC. Amino acid sequence: CASSDRGAYNEQFF. This sequence joins TRBV6-1 and TRBJ2-1, with a tentative D call TRBD1 (7 bases). The CDR3 is 14 amino acids. Trimming cost V 3 bases and J 2 bases, with 8 bases left between them. The germline gives CDR1 MNHNS, CDR2 SASEGT.